The sequence of this TCR beta chain was determined in a study of T-cell memory formation after mild COVID-19. Note on this clonotype: Its antigen is not known.

5'RACE with constant-segment primers yielded barcoded, UMI-tagged TCR alpha and TCR beta cDNA libraries. One entry per CDR3 protein results from TCRdb running MiXCR on the 5' RACE reads. The sample consists of approximately 390,000 distinct CDR3 sequences, 15% to 20% of them appearing once. J was trimmed by 7 bases and V by 4 bases; bases with no gene match: 12. The CDR3 runs 16 residues. Germline CDR1 reads MGHRA; CDR2 reads YSYEKL. Notes on the study in general: Researchers found some responding clones in pre-infection memory, a sign that cross-reactive memory joined. A balance of CD4 and CD8 characterized clones contracting day 15 to 85, whereas later expanders leaned CD4+. Clones which contracted sat mainly in CM and EM if CD4+, and in EMRA if CD8+.

The rearrangement links TRBV4-1 to TRBJ1-4; TRBD1 matches 7 bases. The sequencing sample was made of PBMCs or a T cell subset sorted from them (not recorded which). The source is a man between 18 and 29 years old who had mild COVID-19 (a few samples of this study predate the infection). Cell type and time point are not known. DNA for the CDR3: TGCGCCAGCAGCCCTTTCAATCCAGGGGGTTTTGAAAAACTGTTTTTT. This codes for CASSPFNPGGFEKLFF.